The 31 T cell receptor beta chains below were found in one sample sequenced in a study of blood T cell repertoires in COVID-19. Method: immunoSEQ multiplex PCR; TCRdb's copy keeps in-frame clones and lacks some. The data contain fewer than 300,000 clones, approximately 91% of them singletons. The sequenced sample consisted of peripheral blood. These receptors all stem from a young woman with acute or convalescent COVID-19.

The chain joins TRBV7-9 to TRBJ2-1, with 11 positions matching TRBD1. V lost 0 bases to trimming and J lost 6 bases; unmatched junction nucleotides: 7. CDR1 and CDR2 from the germline V gene are SEHNR and FQNEAQ (reference sequence). This CDR3 comprises 17 residues. The CDR3 DNA sequence: TGTGCCAGCAGCTTAGCTGGGTTAGGGACAGGGGGCAATGAGCAGTTCTTC. Its protein product is CASSLAGLGTGGNEQFF.

The V gene is TRBV7-2, the J gene TRBJ1-2; maybe TRBD1 (5 bases). This CDR3 is 17 amino acids long. V was cut by 0 bases and J by 1 base, with 15 bases left in between. Germline CDR1 reads SGHTA; CDR2 reads FQGNSA. The CDR3 DNA sequence: TGTGCCAGCAGCTTAGCCCCCTCGGCAGGGCGTAACTATGGCTACACCTTC. Translating gives CASSLAPSAGRNYGYTF. The full variable domain, completed using reference TRBV7-2 and TRBJ1-2, is GAGVSQSPSNKVTEKGKDVELRCDPISGHTALYWYRQSLGQGLEFLIYFQGNSAPDKSGLPSDRFSAERTGGSVSTLTIQRTQQEDSAVYLCASSLAPSAGRNYGYTFGSGTRLTVV.

The chain combines TRBV6-5 with TRBJ1-5; D is possibly TRBD1 (6 bases). Germline V gene sequence: CDR1 MNHEY, CDR2 SVGAGI. The CDR3 runs to 14 residues. V shed 4 bases and J shed 6 bases, with 13 bases lying between them. The CDR3 region has the DNA TGTGCCAGCAGTTCAGGGGCGGCCTTTCAGCCCCAGCATTTT. Protein: CASSSGAAFQPQHF.

The rearrangement joins TRBV6-5 to TRBJ2-3, with a tentative D call TRBD2 (5 bases). Per the germline V gene, CDR1 is MNHEY and CDR2 is SVGAGI. Trimming took 3 bases from V and 5 from J, leaving 15 bases between them. The CDR3 runs to 15 residues. CDR3 residues: CASSYRGAGGDTQYF. For the CDR3, the DNA is TGTGCCAGCAGTTATCGCGGTGCGGGTGGAGATACGCAGTATTTT.

The rearrangement links TRBV24-1 to TRBJ2-3; 7 bases are shared with TRBD1. CDR3 length equals 16 residues. The germline V gene has CDR1 KGHDR and CDR2 SFDVKD. The V and J ends lost 3 bases and 2 bases, in that order; junction bases with no gene match: 7. The CDR3: CATSDPTGEYTDTQYF. For the CDR3, the DNA is TGTGCCACCAGTGATCCAACAGGGGAATACACAGATACGCAGTATTTT.

The rearrangement links TRBV19 to TRBJ1-2; D is undetermined. This CDR3 contains 12 residues. Germline V CDR1 and CDR2: LNHDA, SQIVND (reference sequence). The germline V and J ends were trimmed by 7 bases and 3 bases, with 9 bases remaining between them. Here the CDR3 reads CASIGRDYGYTF. Here the CDR3 DNA reads TGTGCCAGTATAGGGAGGGACTATGGCTACACCTTC. The variable domain in full, with the rest retrieved from reference TRBV19 and TRBJ1-2, is DGGITQSPKYLFRKEGQNVTLSCEQNLNHDAMYWYRQDPGQGLRLIYYSQIVNDFQKGDIAEGYSVSREKKESFPLTVTSAQKNPTAFYLCASIGRDYGYTFGSGTRLTVV.

The chain links TRBV11-3 to TRBJ1-3; 7 bases match TRBD1. Germline loops: CDR1 SGHNT, CDR2 YENEEA. The CDR3 is made up of 13 amino acids. Trimming at V came to 5 bases and at J to 8 bases, leaving 6 bases not matched to a gene. CDR3 sequence reads: CASSRRQGHTIYF. CDR3 in DNA: TGTGCCAGCAGCAGGCGACAGGGACACACCATATATTTT.

The chain couples TRBV24-1 to TRBJ2-2; 10 nucleotides match TRBD1. The germline V gene has CDR1 KGHDR and CDR2 SFDVKD. CDR3 size: 15 residues. Unmatched junction bases numbered 4, after V lost 7 bases and J lost 3 bases. The CDR3 loop is CATRAGTGDTGELFF. The CDR3 DNA follows: TGTGCCACCAGAGCCGGGACAGGGGACACCGGGGAGCTGTTTTTT.

This chain uses TRBV24-1 with TRBJ2-7; possible D gene TRBD2, 5 bases. The CDR3 length is 13 residues. V lost 4 bases to trimming and J lost 5 bases, with 11 bases between them. Germline lookup yields CDR1 KGHDR and CDR2 SFDVKD. CDR3 residues: CATSDSLGHEQYF. The CDR3 DNA follows: TGTGCCACCAGTGACTCACTAGGTCACGAGCAGTACTTC.

CDR3 loop: CASGLNFDTQYF. CDR3 sequence (DNA): TGTGCTAGTGGCCTCAACTTCGATACGCAGTATTTT. The chain uses TRBV12-5 and TRBJ2-3; no definite D call. The CDR3 length is 12 residues. Trimming took 6 bases from V and 6 from J, leaving 10 bases between them. Germline lookup yields CDR1 LGHNT and CDR2 FRNRAP. Filled out from reference TRBV12-5 and TRBJ2-3, the complete variable domain reads DARVTQTPRHKVTEMGQEVTMRCQPILGHNTVFWYRQTMMQGLELLAYFRNRAPLDDSGMPKDRFSAEMPDATLATLKIQPSEPRDSAVYFCASGLNFDTQYFGPGTRLTVL.

The chain uses TRBV18 and TRBJ2-2, with D possibly TRBD1 on 6 matching bases. Trimming removed 5 bases from V and 5 bases from J, with 15 bases in between. This CDR3 has 15 residues. Germline V CDR1 and CDR2: KGHSH, LQKENI. The DNA for the CDR3 is TGTGCCAGCTCAACTCTGGGGGCGAGAACCGGGGAGCTGTTTTTT. As protein: CASSTLGARTGELFF.

Concerning this clone itself: Within the sample, other DNA sequences also encode this same CDR3. The rearrangement links TRBV9 to TRBJ2-1; 10 positions match TRBD2. The V and J ends lost 2 bases and 4 bases, in that order; junction bases with no gene match: 3. CDR1 and CDR2 from the germline V gene are SGDLS and YYNGEE. The CDR3 length is 15 residues. This CDR3 reads CASSVSGRPYNEQFF. The CDR3 nucleotides are TGTGCCAGCAGCGTTAGCGGGAGGCCTTACAATGAGCAGTTCTTC.

This rearrangement joins TRBV7-9 to TRBJ2-1; TRBD2 agrees at 7 bases. The CDR3 has 14 residues. Germline CDR1 SEHNR, CDR2 FQNEAQ (reference sequence). V shed 8 bases, J shed 4 bases, and the junction held 8 bases outside the gene matches. In nucleotides, the CDR3 is TGTGCCAGCGGCAGCCGGGAGGAATACAATGAGCAGTTCTTC. Translating it yields CASGSREEYNEQFF.

V and J are TRBV7-9 and TRBJ2-1, with a possible D match to TRBD1 (6 bases). The CDR3 length is 15 residues. Germline V lookup: CDR1 SEHNR, CDR2 FQNEAQ (reference sequence). V was trimmed by 5 bases and J by 0 bases, leaving 11 bases between them. As DNA, the CDR3 is TGTGCCAGCAGCCCACAGGGAAGCTCCTACAATGAGCAGTTCTTC. This gives the protein CASSPQGSSYNEQFF. Filled out from reference TRBV7-9 and TRBJ2-1, the complete variable domain reads DTGVSQNPRHKITKRGQNVTFRCDPISEHNRLYWYRQTLGQGPEFLTYFQNEAQLEKSRLLSDRFSAERPKGSFSTLEIQRTEQGDSAMYLCASSPQGSSYNEQFFGPGTRLTVL.

The CDR3 spells CASSEGRNQPQHF. The CDR3 DNA reads as TGTGCCAGCAGTGAGGGCCGCAATCAGCCCCAGCATTTT. The V and J genes are TRBV6-1 and TRBJ1-5, with unresolved D. This CDR3 spans 13 amino acids. Germline CDR1 is MNHNS and CDR2 is SASEGT. The V gene lost 3 bases and the J gene lost 2 bases, with 5 bases spanning the gap.

CDR3 coding DNA: TGCGCCAGCAGCCAAGATATTCGGTCGACTAGCACCAATACGCAGTATTTT. It codes for CASSQDIRSTSTNTQYF. The chain employs TRBV4-3 and TRBJ2-3, with 7 bases fitting TRBD2. Germline CDR1 and CDR2: LGHNA and YSLEER. V dropped 0 bases and J dropped 7; count of bases not matched to a gene: 13. The length of the CDR3 is 17 residues.

The J gene is TRBJ1-5, the V gene TRBV27; D gene uncertain. Germline CDR1 reads MNHEY; CDR2 reads SMNVEV (reference sequence). This CDR3 has 14 amino acids. With 0 bases removed from V and 4 bases from J, the gap between germline ends came to 7 bases. The CDR3 sequence is CASSLSSWNQPQHF. CDR3 DNA: TGTGCCAGCAGTTTATCCAGTTGGAATCAGCCCCAGCATTTT.

This sequence joins TRBV5-1 and TRBJ2-7, with TRBD2 matching 7 bases. Germline values: CDR1 SGHRS, CDR2 YFSETQ. The CDR3 loop spans 12 amino acids. V was clipped by 0 bases and J by 7 bases; unmatched bases: 1. CDR3 residues: CASSLAAGEQYF. Here the CDR3 DNA reads TGCGCCAGCAGCTTGGCAGCGGGGGAGCAGTACTTC.

The V gene is TRBV5-1, the J gene TRBJ2-3; TRBD2 aligns across 16 bases. Looked up from germline, CDR1 is SGHRS and CDR2 is YFSETQ. Trimming took 5 bases from V and 6 from J; bases not matched to a gene: 6. The CDR3 consists of 16 residues. The DNA for the CDR3 is TGCGCCAGCAGACAGGGACTAGCGGGAGGGCCCGATACGCAGTATTTT. Translation: CASRQGLAGGPDTQYF.

The chain links TRBV5-1 to TRBJ2-7; 10 bases fit TRBD1. The V and J ends lost 4 bases and 6 bases, in that order; junction bases with no gene match: 7. Germline V gives CDR1 SGHRS, CDR2 YFSETQ. The CDR3 runs 14 residues. CDR3 sequence (DNA): TGCGCCAGCAGCAAAGGACAGGGGGACGGCGAGCAGTACTTC. Amino acid sequence: CASSKGQGDGEQYF.

The chain couples TRBV4-3 to TRBJ2-1; D possibly corresponds to TRBD2 (6 bases). The CDR3 has 15 amino acids. Germline V gene data show CDR1 as LGHNA and CDR2 as YSLEER. Trimming took off 7 bases at V and 0 bases at J, with 13 bases between the two ends. CDR3 sequence reads: CASTDGRRSYNEQFF. CDR3 bases: TGCGCCAGCACCGACGGGAGACGCTCCTACAATGAGCAGTTCTTC.

The chain has TRBV18 and TRBJ2-5; TRBD1 matches at 8 bases. In germline, CDR1 is KGHSH, CDR2 LQKENI. After removal of 2 bases from V and 5 bases from J, the junction contained 7 bases not matched to a gene. The CDR3 loop spans 15 amino acids. The CDR3 DNA sequence: TGTGCCAGCTCACCAGACAGGGGCGGGATGGAGACCCAGTACTTC. Translating gives CASSPDRGGMETQYF.

This chain joins TRBV23-1 and TRBJ1-5; D might be TRBD1 (5 bases). TRBV23-1 is flagged as an ORF with uncertain function. This CDR3 is built from 14 residues. The V end lost 7 bases, the J end lost 4 bases, and 14 bases lay between the germline ends. CDR3 nucleotides: TGCGCCAGCATCCATAAGGACACAAATCAGCCCCAGCATTTT. Its protein is CASIHKDTNQPQHF.

This clone was detected once. The chain recombines TRBV14 with TRBJ2-1; 10 bases align to TRBD2. The CDR3 runs 16 residues. The junction had 9 bases not matched to a gene; V was cut back by 3 bases and J by 7 bases. Germline V gene data show CDR1 as SGHDN and CDR2 as FVKESK. CDR3 coding DNA: TGTGCCAGCAGCCACACACTAGCGGGATTTTCGAATGAGCAGTTCTTC. Translated: CASSHTLAGFSNEQFF. The entire variable domain, with the rest obtained from reference TRBV14 and TRBJ2-1, is as follows: EAGVTQFPSHSVIEKGQTVTLRCDPISGHDNLYWYRRVMGKEIKFLLHFVKESKQDESGMPNNRFLAERTGGTYSTLKVQPAELEDSGVYFCASSHTLAGFSNEQFFGPGTRLTVL.

The gene calls are TRBV5-4 and TRBJ1-1, with D tentatively TRBD1 (5 bases). The CDR3 spans 14 residues. Germline assignment: CDR1 SGHNT and CDR2 YYREEE (reference sequence). V gave up 5 bases and J gave up 0 bases, with 11 bases separating them. The CDR3 sequence: CASRSTVMNTEAFF. The DNA of the CDR3 is TGTGCCAGCAGATCGACAGTCATGAACACTGAAGCTTTCTTT.

This rearrangement joins TRBV27 to TRBJ1-6; D gene unclear. The CDR3 runs to 12 residues. Trimming cost V 2 bases and J 9 bases, with 5 bases left between them. The germline V gene has CDR1 MNHEY and CDR2 SMNVEV (reference sequence). Here the CDR3 DNA reads TGTGCCAGCAGTTTACCGGGTTCACCCCTCCACTTT. Protein: CASSLPGSPLHF.

V and J are TRBV4-2 and TRBJ2-5; possible D gene TRBD2, 6 bases. V shed 4 bases and J shed 1 base, with 13 bases lying between them. This CDR3 region has 15 residues. Germline V CDR1 and CDR2: LGHNA, YNFKEQ. The DNA of the CDR3 is TGTGCCAGCAGCCGAGGATCGGGAGCCCAAGAGACCCAGTACTTC. It translates to CASSRGSGAQETQYF.

The chain recombines TRBV5-1 with TRBJ2-7, with D possibly being TRBD2 (5 bases). CDR3 length: 14 residues. V lost 3 bases and J lost 0, with 10 bases in between. From germline, CDR1 is SGHRS and CDR2 YFSETQ. This CDR3 is CASSSDLSSYEQYF. The DNA of the CDR3 is TGCGCCAGCAGCTCGGACTTGAGCTCCTACGAGCAGTACTTC.

The genes are TRBV19 and TRBJ1-5; TRBD1 might be the D (5 bases). CDR1 is LNHDA and CDR2 is SQIVND in the germline V gene (reference sequence). This CDR3 region has 13 residues. V was cut by 10 bases and J by 7 bases, with 17 bases left in between. This CDR3 reads CATQTVMGQPQHF. The DNA of the CDR3 is TGTGCCACCCAGACAGTCATGGGACAGCCCCAGCATTTT.

In its sample, this clone was seen a few times. This chain connects TRBV5-1 to TRBJ1-1, with D unresolved. Trimming removed 0 bases at V and 0 bases at J, with 9 bases between. Looked up from germline, CDR1 is SGHRS and CDR2 is YFSETQ. The CDR3 is made up of 15 amino acids. CDR3 region: CASSLDPGMNTEAFF. The CDR3 bases are TGCGCCAGCAGCTTGGATCCAGGCATGAACACTGAAGCTTTCTTT.

V usage is TRBV12-2 and J usage is TRBJ2-7; the table names TRBD1, a call not compared with the DNA. TRBV12-2 has pseudogene status. The CDR3 is made up of 15 amino acids. The CDR3 region is CASRLSGRGLDEQYF. For the CDR3, the DNA is TGTGCAAGTCGCTTATCCGGCAGGGGGCTAGACGAGCAGTACTTC.